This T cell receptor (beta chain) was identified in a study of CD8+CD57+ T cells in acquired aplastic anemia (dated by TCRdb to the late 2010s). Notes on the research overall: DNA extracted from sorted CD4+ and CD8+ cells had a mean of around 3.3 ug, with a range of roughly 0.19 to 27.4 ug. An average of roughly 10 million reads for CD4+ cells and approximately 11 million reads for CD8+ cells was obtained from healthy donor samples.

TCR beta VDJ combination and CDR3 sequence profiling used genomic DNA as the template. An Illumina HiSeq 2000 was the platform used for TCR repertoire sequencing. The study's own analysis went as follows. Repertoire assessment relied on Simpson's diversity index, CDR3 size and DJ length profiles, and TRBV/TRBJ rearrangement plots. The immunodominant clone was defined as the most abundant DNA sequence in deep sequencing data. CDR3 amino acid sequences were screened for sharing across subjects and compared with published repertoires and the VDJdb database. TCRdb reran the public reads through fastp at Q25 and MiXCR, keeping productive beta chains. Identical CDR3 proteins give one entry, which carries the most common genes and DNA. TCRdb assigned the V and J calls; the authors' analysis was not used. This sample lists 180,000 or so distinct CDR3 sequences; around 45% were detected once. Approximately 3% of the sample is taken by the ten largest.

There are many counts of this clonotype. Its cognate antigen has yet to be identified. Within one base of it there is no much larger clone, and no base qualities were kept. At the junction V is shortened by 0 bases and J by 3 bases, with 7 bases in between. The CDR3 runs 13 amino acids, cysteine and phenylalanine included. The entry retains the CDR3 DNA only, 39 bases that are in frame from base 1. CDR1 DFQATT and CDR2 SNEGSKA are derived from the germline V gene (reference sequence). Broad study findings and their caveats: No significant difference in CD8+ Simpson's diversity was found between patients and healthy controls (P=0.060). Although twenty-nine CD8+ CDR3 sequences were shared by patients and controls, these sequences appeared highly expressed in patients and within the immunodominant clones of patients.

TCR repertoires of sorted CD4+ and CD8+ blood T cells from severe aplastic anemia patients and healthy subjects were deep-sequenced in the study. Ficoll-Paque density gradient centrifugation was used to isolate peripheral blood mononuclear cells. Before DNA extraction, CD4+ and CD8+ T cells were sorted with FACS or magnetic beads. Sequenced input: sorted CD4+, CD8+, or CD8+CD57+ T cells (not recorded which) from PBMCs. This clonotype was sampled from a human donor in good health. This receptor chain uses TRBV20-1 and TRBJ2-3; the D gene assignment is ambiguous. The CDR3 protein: CSARDDNTDTQYF. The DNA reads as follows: TGCAGTGCTAGAGACGATAATACAGATACGCAGTATTTT.